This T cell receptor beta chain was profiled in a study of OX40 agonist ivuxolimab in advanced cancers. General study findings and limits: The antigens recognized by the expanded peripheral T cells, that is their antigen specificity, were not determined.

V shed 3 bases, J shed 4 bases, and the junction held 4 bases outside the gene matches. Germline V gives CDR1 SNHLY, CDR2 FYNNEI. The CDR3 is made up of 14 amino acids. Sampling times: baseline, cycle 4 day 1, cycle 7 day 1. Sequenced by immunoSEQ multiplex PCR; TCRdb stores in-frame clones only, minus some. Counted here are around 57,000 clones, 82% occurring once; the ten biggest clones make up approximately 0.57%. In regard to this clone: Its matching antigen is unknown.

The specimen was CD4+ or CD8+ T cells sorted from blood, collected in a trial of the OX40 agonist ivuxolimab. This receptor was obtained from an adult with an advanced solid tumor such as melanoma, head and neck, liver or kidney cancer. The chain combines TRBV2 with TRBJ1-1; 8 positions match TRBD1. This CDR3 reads CASSDRGRSTEAFF. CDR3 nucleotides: TGTGCCAGCAGTGACAGGGGGCGTAGCACTGAAGCTTTCTTT. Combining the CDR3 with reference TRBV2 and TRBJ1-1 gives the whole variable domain EPEVTQTPSHQVTQMGQEVILRCVPISNHLYFYWYRQILGQKVEFLVSFYNNEISEKSEIFDDQFSVERPDGSNFTLKIRSTKLEDSAMYFCASSDRGRSTEAFFGQGTRLTVV.